The sample holds many counts of the clone carrying this T cell receptor beta chain. Stable Graves' hyperthyroidism denoted no ophthalmopathy progression over 18 months. RNA transcripts provided the source from which TCR beta CDR3 regions were amplified. HTBI primers were employed in a first-round RT-PCR of the TCR CDR3. TCRdb redid the calling of the multiplex PCR reads with MiXCR, one entry per CDR3 protein. Of around 430,000 distinct CDR3 sequences in the sample, just under 15% were seen once. This sample is drawn from a study of T cells in Graves' hyperthyroidism and ophthalmopathy. V gave up 4 bases and J gave up 0 bases; unmatched junction bases: 7. CDR1 and CDR2 from the germline V gene are SGHKS and YYEKEE (reference sequence). The CDR3 loop spans 15 amino acids.

The origin of this receptor is a woman between 25 and 40 years old with Graves' hyperthyroidism. The rearrangement uses TRBV5-5 and TRBJ2-7, with TRBD1 matching over 7 bases. Sequencing was performed on blood. DNA of the CDR3: TGTGCCAGCAGCCCGACGGGACAGTACTCCTACGAGCAGTACTTC. This translates into CASSPTGQYSYEQYF.